This T cell receptor beta chain stems from a study of radiotherapy plus CTLA-4 blockade in lung cancer. Study-wide findings and caveats: In blood, tumor-derived TCR clones expanded after radiotherapy plus ipilimumab.

Generated by immunoSEQ multiplex PCR, the TCRdb table keeps only in-frame clones and is missing some. In the table there are tens of thousands of clones, approximately 67% of which are singletons. Points on this clone: Antigen: not known.

Patients in the study, people with chemo-refractory metastatic non-small-cell lung cancer, received focal radiation plus ipilimumab CTLA-4 blockade. Trimming stripped 5 bases from V and 0 bases from J, with 11 bases between. The CDR3 sequence is 14 residues long. CDR1 is SGHRS and CDR2 is YFSETQ in the germline V gene. The rearrangement joins TRBV5-1 to TRBJ1-2, with D possibly TRBD1 on 6 matching bases. This clonotype was sampled from a human donor with non-small cell lung cancer whose response to radiotherapy plus ipilimumab could not be evaluated. Sequences were derived from peripheral blood, sampled from a patient treated with radiotherapy plus ipilimumab. CDR3 region: CASSSQGSNYGYTF. The CDR3 nucleotides read TGCGCCAGCAGTTCACAGGGCTCTAACTATGGCTACACCTTC.